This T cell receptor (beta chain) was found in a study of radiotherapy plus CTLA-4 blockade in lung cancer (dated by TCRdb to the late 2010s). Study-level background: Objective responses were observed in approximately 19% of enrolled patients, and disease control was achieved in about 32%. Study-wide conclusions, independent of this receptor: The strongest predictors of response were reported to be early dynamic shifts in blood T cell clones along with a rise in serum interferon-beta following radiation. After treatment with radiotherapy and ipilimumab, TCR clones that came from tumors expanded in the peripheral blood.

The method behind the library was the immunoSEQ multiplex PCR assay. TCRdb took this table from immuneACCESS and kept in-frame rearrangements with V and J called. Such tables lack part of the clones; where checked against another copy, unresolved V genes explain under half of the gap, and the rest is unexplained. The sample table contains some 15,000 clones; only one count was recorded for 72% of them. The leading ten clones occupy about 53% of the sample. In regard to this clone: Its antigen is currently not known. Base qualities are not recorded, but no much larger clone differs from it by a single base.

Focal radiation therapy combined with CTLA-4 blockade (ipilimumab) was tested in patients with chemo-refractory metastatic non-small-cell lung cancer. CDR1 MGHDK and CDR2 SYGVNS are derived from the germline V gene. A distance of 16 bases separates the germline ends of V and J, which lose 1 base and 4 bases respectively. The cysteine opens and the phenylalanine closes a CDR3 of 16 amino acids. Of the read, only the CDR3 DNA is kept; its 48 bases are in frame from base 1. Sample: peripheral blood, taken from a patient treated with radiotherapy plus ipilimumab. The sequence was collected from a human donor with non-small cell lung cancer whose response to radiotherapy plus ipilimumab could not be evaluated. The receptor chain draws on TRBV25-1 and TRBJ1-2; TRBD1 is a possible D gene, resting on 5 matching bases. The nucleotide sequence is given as TGTGCCAGCAGTGAATGGGCAGAAAGGGGACTCTATGGCTACACCTTC. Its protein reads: CASSEWAERGLYGYTF.